This TCR beta chain was observed in a study of cytomegalovirus exposure and HLA in healthy donors. With V trimmed by 6 bases and J by 4 bases, 5 bases remained unmatched. Germline V lookup: CDR1 MRHNA, CDR2 SNTAGT. This CDR3 has 13 amino acids. The PCR employed 60 Vbeta primers together with 13 Jbeta primers. Generated by immunoSEQ multiplex PCR, the TCRdb table keeps only in-frame clones and is missing some. Of over 90,000 clones listed, 50% to 80% are singletons. This clone occurred many times. The sequencing input was PBMCs. This TCR derives from a man in his fifties or sixties in good health and CMV-seronegative. The chain employs TRBV6-4 and TRBJ1-1; 7 nucleotides align to TRBD1. CDR3 sequence (DNA): TGTGCCAGCAGCACAGGGGAGAGCACTGAAGCTTTCTTT. This encodes CASSTGESTEAFF.